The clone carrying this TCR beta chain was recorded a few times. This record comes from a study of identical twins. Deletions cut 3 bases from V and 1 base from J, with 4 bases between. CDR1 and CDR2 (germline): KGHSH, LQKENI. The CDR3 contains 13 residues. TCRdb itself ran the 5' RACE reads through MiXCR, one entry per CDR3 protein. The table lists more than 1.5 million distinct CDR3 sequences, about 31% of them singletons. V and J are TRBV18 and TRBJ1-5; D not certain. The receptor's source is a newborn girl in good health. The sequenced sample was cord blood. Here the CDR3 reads CASSPQSNQPQHF. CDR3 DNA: TGTGCCAGCTCACCGCAGAGCAATCAGCCCCAGCATTTT.